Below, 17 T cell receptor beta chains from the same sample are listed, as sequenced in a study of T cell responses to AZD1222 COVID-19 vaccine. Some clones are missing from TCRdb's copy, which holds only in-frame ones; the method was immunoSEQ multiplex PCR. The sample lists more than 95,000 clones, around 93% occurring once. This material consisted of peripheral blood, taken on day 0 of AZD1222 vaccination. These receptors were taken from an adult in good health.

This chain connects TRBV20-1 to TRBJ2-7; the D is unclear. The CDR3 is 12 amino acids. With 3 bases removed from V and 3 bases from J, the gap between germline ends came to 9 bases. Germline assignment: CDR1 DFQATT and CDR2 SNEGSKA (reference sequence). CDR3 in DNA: TGCAGTGCTAGTCAGGTCGTCTACGAGCAGTACTTC. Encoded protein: CSASQVVYEQYF.

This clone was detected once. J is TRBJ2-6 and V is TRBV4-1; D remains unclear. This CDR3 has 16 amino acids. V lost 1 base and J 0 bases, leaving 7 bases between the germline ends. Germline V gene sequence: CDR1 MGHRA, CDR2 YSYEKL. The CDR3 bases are TGCGCCAGCAGCCAAGGGTTTCGCTCTGGGGCCAACGTCCTGACTTTC. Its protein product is CASSQGFRSGANVLTF.

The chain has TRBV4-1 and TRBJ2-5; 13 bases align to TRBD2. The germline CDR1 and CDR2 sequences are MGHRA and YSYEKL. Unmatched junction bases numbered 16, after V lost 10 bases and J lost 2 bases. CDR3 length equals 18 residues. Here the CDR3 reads CATFPHRLAGGCQETQYF. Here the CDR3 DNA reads TGCGCCACCTTCCCCCACCGACTAGCGGGAGGCTGTCAAGAGACCCAGTACTTC.

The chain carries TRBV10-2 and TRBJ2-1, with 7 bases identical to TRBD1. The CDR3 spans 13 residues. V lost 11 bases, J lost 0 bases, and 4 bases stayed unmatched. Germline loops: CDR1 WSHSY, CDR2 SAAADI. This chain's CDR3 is CAARQGSYNEQFF. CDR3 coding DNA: TGCGCCGCTCGACAGGGCTCCTACAATGAGCAGTTCTTC.

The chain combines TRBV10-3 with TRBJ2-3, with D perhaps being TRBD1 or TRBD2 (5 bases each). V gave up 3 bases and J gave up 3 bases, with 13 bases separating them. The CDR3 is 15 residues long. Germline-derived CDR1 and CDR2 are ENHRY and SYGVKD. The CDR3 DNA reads TGTGCCATCAGTGAAGCGGACACCCGAACAGATACGCAGTATTTT. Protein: CAISEADTRTDTQYF.

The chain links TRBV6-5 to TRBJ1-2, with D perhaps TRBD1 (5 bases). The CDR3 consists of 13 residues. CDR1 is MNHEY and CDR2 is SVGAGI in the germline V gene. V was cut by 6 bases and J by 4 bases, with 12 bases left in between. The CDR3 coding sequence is TGTGCCAGCAGATACGGGCAGGGCTATGGCTACACCTTC. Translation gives CASRYGQGYGYTF.

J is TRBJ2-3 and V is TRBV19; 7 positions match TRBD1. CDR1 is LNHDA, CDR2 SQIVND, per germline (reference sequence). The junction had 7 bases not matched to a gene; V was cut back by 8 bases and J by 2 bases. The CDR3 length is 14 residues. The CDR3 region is CASGLTGYTDTQYF. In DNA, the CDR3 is TGTGCCAGTGGGCTGACAGGGTACACAGATACGCAGTATTTT. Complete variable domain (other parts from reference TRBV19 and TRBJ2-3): DGGITQSPKYLFRKEGQNVTLSCEQNLNHDAMYWYRQDPGQGLRLIYYSQIVNDFQKGDIAEGYSVSREKKESFPLTVTSAQKNPTAFYLCASGLTGYTDTQYFGPGTRLTVL.

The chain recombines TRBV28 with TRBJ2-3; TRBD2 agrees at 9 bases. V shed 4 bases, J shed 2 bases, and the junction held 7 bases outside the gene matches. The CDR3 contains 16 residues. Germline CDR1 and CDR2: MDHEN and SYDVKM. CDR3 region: CASSWRGGRDTDTQYF. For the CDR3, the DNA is TGTGCCAGCAGTTGGCGTGGCGGGAGGGACACAGATACGCAGTATTTT.

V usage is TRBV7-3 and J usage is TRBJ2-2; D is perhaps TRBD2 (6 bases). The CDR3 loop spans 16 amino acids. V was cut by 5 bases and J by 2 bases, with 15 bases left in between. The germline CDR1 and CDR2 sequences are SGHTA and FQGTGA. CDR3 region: CASSTLGAGNTGELFF. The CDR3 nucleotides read TGTGCCAGCAGCACACTGGGAGCGGGTAACACCGGGGAGCTGTTTTTT.

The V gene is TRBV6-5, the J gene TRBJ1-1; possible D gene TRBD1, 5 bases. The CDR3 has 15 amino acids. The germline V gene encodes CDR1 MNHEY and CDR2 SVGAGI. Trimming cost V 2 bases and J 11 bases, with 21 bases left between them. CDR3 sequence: CASSYAEGPSHQAFF. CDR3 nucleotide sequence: TGTGCCAGCAGTTACGCCGAGGGACCCAGCCACCAGGCTTTCTTT.

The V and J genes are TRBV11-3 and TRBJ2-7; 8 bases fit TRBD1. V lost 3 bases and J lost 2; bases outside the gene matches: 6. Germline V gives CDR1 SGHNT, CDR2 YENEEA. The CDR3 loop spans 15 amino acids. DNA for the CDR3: TGTGCCAGCAGCTTCAACGACAGGGGCGCCTACGAGCAGTACTTC. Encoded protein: CASSFNDRGAYEQYF.

The CDR3 DNA reads as TGTGCCATCAGTGAGATCAGGTCGAGGCCGGGCTACACCTTC. Its protein product is CAISEIRSRPGYTF. The chain carries TRBV10-3 and TRBJ1-2; no clear D gene. V gave up 2 bases and J gave up 8 bases, with 15 bases separating them. The CDR3 totals 14 residues. In germline, CDR1 is ENHRY, CDR2 SYGVKD.

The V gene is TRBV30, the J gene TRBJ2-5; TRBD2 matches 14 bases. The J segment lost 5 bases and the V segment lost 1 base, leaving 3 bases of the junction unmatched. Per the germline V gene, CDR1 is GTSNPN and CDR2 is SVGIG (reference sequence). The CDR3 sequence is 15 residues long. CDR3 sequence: CAWSGGLAGVETQYF. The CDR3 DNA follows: TGTGCCTGGAGTGGGGGACTAGCGGGAGTGGAGACCCAGTACTTC.

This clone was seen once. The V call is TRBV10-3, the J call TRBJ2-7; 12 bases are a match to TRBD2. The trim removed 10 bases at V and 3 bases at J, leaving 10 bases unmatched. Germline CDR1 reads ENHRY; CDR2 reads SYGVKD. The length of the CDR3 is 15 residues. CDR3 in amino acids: CATTRTSGTNYEQYF. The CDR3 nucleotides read TGTGCCACCACACGGACTAGCGGGACCAACTACGAGCAGTACTTC.

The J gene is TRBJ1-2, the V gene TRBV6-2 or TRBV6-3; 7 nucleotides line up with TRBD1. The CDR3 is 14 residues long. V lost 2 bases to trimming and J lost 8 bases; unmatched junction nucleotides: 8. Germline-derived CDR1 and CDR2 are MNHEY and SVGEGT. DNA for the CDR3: TGTGCCAGCAGTTACGCGATCACAGGGGAAGGCTACACCTTC. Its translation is CASSYAITGEGYTF.

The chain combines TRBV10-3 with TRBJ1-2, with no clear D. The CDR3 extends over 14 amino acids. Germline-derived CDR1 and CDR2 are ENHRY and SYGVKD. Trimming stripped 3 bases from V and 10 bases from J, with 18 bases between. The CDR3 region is CAISDNFDMEDYTF. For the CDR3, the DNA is TGTGCCATCAGTGACAACTTTGACATGGAAGACTACACCTTC.

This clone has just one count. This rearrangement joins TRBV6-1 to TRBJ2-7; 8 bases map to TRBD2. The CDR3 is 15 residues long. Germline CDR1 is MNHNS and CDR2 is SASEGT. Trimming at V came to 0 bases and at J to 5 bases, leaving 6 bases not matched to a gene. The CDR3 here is CASSEAPGGPNEQYF. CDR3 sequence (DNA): TGTGCCAGCAGTGAAGCTCCGGGAGGGCCGAACGAGCAGTACTTC.